The T cell receptor (beta chain) under discussion was sequenced for a study of molecular identifiers for immune sequencing clone quantification. Overall study findings and caveats: Jurkat TCR RNA that was spiked in from one cell was reportedly detectable among one million naive cells.

Sorting captured naive CD8 T cells as CD8+CD4-CCR7+CD45RA+. This CDR3 region has 16 residues. The germline gives CDR1 DFQATT, CDR2 SNEGSKA (reference sequence). V was clipped by 6 bases and J by 4 bases, with 21 bases between them. TCRdb fed the PCR reads into MiXCR, producing one record per CDR3 protein. The sample lists roughly 320,000 distinct CDR3 sequences; over 20% were seen once. This clonotype has ten or more counts. The antigen is undetermined. The chain couples TRBV20-1 to TRBJ1-4, with D possibly being TRBD1 (6 bases). Material: naive CD8+ T cells from blood, with Jurkat cell RNA spiked in. Subset here: FACS-sorted CD8+CD4-CCR7+CD45RA+ naive T cells. This receptor was identified in a human donor in good health. Some libraries in this study had Jurkat cell RNA spiked in. The CDR3 loop reads CSAIQGFETDNEKLFF. In DNA form, the CDR3 reads TGCAGTGCCATACAGGGTTTCGAAACGGATAATGAAAAACTGTTTTTT.